This T cell receptor (beta chain) derives from a study of CD8+ T cells in alopecia areata. The wider study: Those patients who were treated received oral tofacitinib, which was given at 5 to 10 mg twice daily for moderate-to-severe alopecia areata.

Extracted from the samples, RNA was reverse transcribed into cDNA to serve as the sequencing template. Some clones are missing from TCRdb's copy, which holds only in-frame ones; the method was immunoSEQ multiplex PCR. The table lists about 200,000 clones, around two fifths of them singletons. Treatment here: oral pan-JAK inhibitor, 5-10 mg twice daily. The ends lost 3 bases at V and 2 bases at J; junction bases unmatched: 5. This CDR3 comprises 15 residues. Per the germline V gene, CDR1 is SEHNR and CDR2 is FQNEAQ (reference sequence). Whole-study results and caveats: Under tofacitinib, fewer expanded CD8+ clones appeared among the top 100 scalp clones. In scalp and blood during tofacitinib, many expanded lesional clones persisted.

Remarks on this clone: Its target is unknown.

The source was CD4+ T cells sorted from blood, collected at approximately week 30, from a patient treated with tofacitinib. The chain has TRBV7-9 and TRBJ2-5; 8 nucleotides agree with TRBD2. This sequence originates from a human donor with alopecia areata. The CDR3 DNA sequence: TGTGCCAGCAGCTTGGCTAGCGGGCGGCAAGAGACCCAGTACTTC. This translates into CASSLASGRQETQYF.